Presented here are 11 T cell receptor beta chains from one specimen sequenced in a study of T cells in Graves' hyperthyroidism and ophthalmopathy. Template material for amplifying TCR beta CDR3 regions consisted of RNA transcripts. First-round RT-PCR of the TCR CDR3 relied on the HTBI primer set. TCRdb re-called the multiplex PCR reads through MiXCR, storing one row per CDR3 protein. The repertoire consists of under 350,000 distinct CDR3 sequences, with about 25% occurring once and the leading ten covering about 25%. Sequencing was carried out using blood. Every receptor here comes from a middle-aged man with Graves' hyperthyroidism that later progressed to Graves' ophthalmopathy.

This clonotype was counted many times. J is TRBJ1-2 and V is TRBV19; a possible D gene is TRBD1 (5 bases). V was shortened by 7 bases and J by 6 bases, with 33 bases between the two germline ends. CDR1 is LNHDA and CDR2 is SQIVND in the germline V gene (reference sequence). This CDR3 comprises 19 residues. The CDR3 coding sequence is TGTGCCAGTAATCCACTTCGCTGGCCCGGGGGGAGCGGCATTGATGGCTACACCTTC. Translation gives CASNPLRWPGGSGIDGYTF. Looking up the rest from reference TRBV19 and TRBJ1-2 gives the full variable domain: DGGITQSPKYLFRKEGQNVTLSCEQNLNHDAMYWYRQDPGQGLRLIYYSQIVNDFQKGDIAEGYSVSREKKESFPLTVTSAQKNPTAFYLCASNPLRWPGGSGIDGYTFGSGTRLTVV.

The CDR3 loop is CATSDLAGTEAFF. CDR3 in DNA: TGTGCCACCAGTGACCTCGCCGGGACAGAAGCTTTCTTT. The rearrangement joins TRBV24-1 to TRBJ1-1; the D gene is possibly TRBD1 (6 bases). The CDR3 spans 13 residues. V lost 4 bases and J 8 bases, leaving 13 bases between the germline ends. Looked up from germline, CDR1 is KGHDR and CDR2 is SFDVKD.

The sample holds one count of this clonotype. The V gene is TRBV6-5, the J gene TRBJ2-2; 9 bases map to TRBD2. The J segment lost 6 bases and the V segment lost 0 bases, leaving 2 bases of the junction unmatched. The CDR3 runs 15 residues. Germline lookup yields CDR1 MNHEY and CDR2 SVGAGI. The chain's CDR3 is CASSYSAGGPGELFF. In DNA, the CDR3 is TGTGCCAGCAGTTACTCGGCGGGAGGGCCCGGGGAGCTGTTTTTT.

This clonotype was seen a single time. This chain uses TRBV6-5 with TRBJ2-5, with 9 bases fitting TRBD2. J lost 4 bases, V lost 4 bases, and 10 bases had no gene match. The CDR3 extends over 16 amino acids. Germline assignment: CDR1 MNHEY and CDR2 SVGAGI. CDR3 sequence reads: CASSFFSGSWSETQYF. DNA for the CDR3: TGTGCCAGCAGTTTCTTTAGCGGGAGTTGGTCAGAGACCCAGTACTTC.

Only a few counts were recorded for this clonotype. This rearrangement joins TRBV6-5 to TRBJ1-2; D uncertain. V was shortened by 2 bases and J by 11 bases, with 15 bases between the two germline ends. Germline V gene data show CDR1 as MNHEY and CDR2 as SVGAGI. The CDR3 spans 13 residues. The CDR3 protein is CASSYQPPLSYTF. CDR3 nucleotides: TGTGCCAGCAGTTACCAACCCCCTTTGAGTTACACCTTC.

This clonotype was picked up many times. This CDR3 reads CASSSRQVKETQYF. The CDR3 DNA is TGTGCCAGCAGCTCCCGACAGGTTAAAGAGACCCAGTACTTC. V and J are TRBV7-8 and TRBJ2-5, with D perhaps matching TRBD1 (6 bases). The CDR3 is made up of 14 amino acids. Germline CDR1 SGHVS, CDR2 FQNEAQ. The ends were cut back, 4 bases at V and 3 bases at J, with 12 bases in the middle.

J is TRBJ1-2 and V is TRBV19; a weak D match, TRBD1 (5 bases). Trimming took off 7 bases at V and 1 base at J, with 16 bases between the two ends. The CDR3 spans 15 residues. Germline V CDR1 and CDR2: LNHDA, SQIVND (reference sequence). This chain's CDR3 is CASNLDPGLNYGYTF. The DNA of the CDR3 is TGTGCCAGTAATCTGGATCCGGGACTTAACTATGGCTACACCTTC.

The rearrangement joins TRBV28 to TRBJ1-1; TRBD1 is a possible D gene (6 bases). V was clipped by 9 bases and J by 5 bases, with 13 bases between them. In germline, CDR1 is MDHEN, CDR2 SYDVKM. This CDR3 contains 12 residues. The CDR3 DNA sequence: TGTGCCAGTCACAGGGCTGGGACTGAAGCTTTCTTT. Its protein is CASHRAGTEAFF. Drawing the rest from reference TRBV28 and TRBJ1-1, the complete variable domain is DVKVTQSSRYLVKRTGEKVFLECVQDMDHENMFWYRQDPGLGLRLIYFSYDVKMKEKGDIPEGYSVSREKKERFSLILESASTNQTSMYLCASHRAGTEAFFGQGTRLTVV.

This clonotype was seen many times. This rearrangement joins TRBV6-1 to TRBJ2-1; D gene ambiguous. Germline V gene lookup returns CDR1 MNHNS and CDR2 SASEGT. The V gene lost 5 bases and the J gene lost 9 bases, with 11 bases spanning the gap. The CDR3 loop spans 12 amino acids. The CDR3 DNA reads as TGTGCCAGCAGTAATTCTTGGGCTGAGCAGTTCTTC. This codes for CASSNSWAEQFF.

The chain carries TRBV12-3 or TRBV12-4 and TRBJ1-2, with 7 bases identical to TRBD1. J gave up 1 base and V 5 bases, and 7 bases lay outside the gene matches. CDR3 length: 15 residues. This CDR3 reads CASSRQGDLNYGYTF. CDR3 in DNA: TGTGCCAGCAGTCGACAGGGTGATCTTAACTATGGCTACACCTTC.

The genes are TRBV27 and TRBJ1-1; D not resolved. Trimming removed 5 bases at V and 0 bases at J, with 10 bases between. Germline V lookup: CDR1 MNHEY, CDR2 SMNVEV (reference sequence). The CDR3 totals 14 residues. CDR3 bases: TGTGCCAGCAGTCTTAGCGTCATGAACACTGAAGCTTTCTTT. It yields the protein CASSLSVMNTEAFF.